Listed below are T cell receptor beta chains from one sample, sequenced in a study of blood T cells in healthy people across ages. TCRdb re-called the 5' RACE reads through MiXCR, storing one row per CDR3 protein. The sample holds around 1.5 million distinct CDR3 sequences, around 42% seen once. Sequencing was done on a sample of blood. These receptors originate from a young woman in good health. CDR3s leave out the opening cysteine and the closing phenylalanine or tryptophan. Clone size is given for some rows only: seen once, a few or many times, or a class if the clone is expanded.

clone_size,j_call,v_call,cdr3_aa
.,TRBJ1-5,TRBV7-9,ASSGGVYRPQH
few,TRBJ1-1,TRBV3-1,ASSQAGLGTEAF
many,TRBJ2-5,TRBV7-2,ASSFLMPGGETQY
few,TRBJ2-7,TRBV4-1,ASSRGSEATYEQY
.,TRBJ1-2,TRBV4-1,ASSQDPGQGSHYGYT
few,TRBJ2-5,TRBV6-1,ASSAVLGGLEQETQY
many,TRBJ2-7,TRBV29-1,SVAASGTYEQY
.,TRBJ2-1,TRBV7-8,ASSEPTGAAKGEQF
few,TRBJ2-7,TRBV11-2,ASSLGLHSYEQY
.,TRBJ1-4,TRBV11-2,ASSLSPDRVDEKLF
.,TRBJ2-1,TRBV2,ASEELAGALSYNEQF
once,TRBJ2-7,TRBV27,ASTSGTRSAVSYNEQY
few,TRBJ1-2,TRBV7-2,ASSLGQGAFYGYT
.,TRBJ1-2,TRBV7-2,ASSTTGIYGYT
few,TRBJ2-1,TRBV12-3/TRBV12-4,ASSPGAQGQF
.,TRBJ1-2,TRBV29-1,SDGGEGHYGYT
.,TRBJ2-3,TRBV20-1,SARTPSGTDTQY
few,TRBJ2-1,TRBV29-1,SVEEGMNEQF
.,TRBJ2-5,TRBV5-6,ASSALNPSAETQY
.,TRBJ2-5,TRBV6-2/TRBV6-3,ASSSPTSTSETQY
.,TRBJ1-1,TRBV2,ASSDRGVSTEAF
few,TRBJ1-5,TRBV4-1,ASSPRGQGANQPQH
.,TRBJ1-1,TRBV7-9,ASSVGGFTEAF
.,TRBJ1-1,TRBV29-1,SGAQGATGGTEAF
.,TRBJ2-7,TRBV28,ASSLRPPHSYEQY
.,.,TRBV20-1,SATGDKNIQY
once,TRBJ2-1,TRBV2,ASTGQHEF